These T cell receptor beta chains were read from a single sample in a study of PD-L1 blockade in urothelial cancer. Assay: immunoSEQ multiplex PCR; the TCRdb copy retains only in-frame clones and omits some. The sample yields about 35,000 clones, 65% to 90% seen once. Sample: PBMCs, taken around atezolizumab (anti-PD-L1) treatment. These receptors all stem from a man in his 60s with urothelial cancer. Both conserved end residues are part of each CDR3. The D gene is left open where the match is weak. The size of a clone is reported for some rows only, either as once, few or many, or as a class for expanded clones.

V	D	J	size	CDR3	DNA
TRBV18	TRBD1	TRBJ2-2	-	CASSPDRGLDTGELFF	TGTGCCAGCTCACCGGACAGGGGGCTGGACACCGGGGAGCTGTTTTTT
TRBV27	TRBD1	TRBJ1-6	-	CASKFGTVSSYNSPLHF	TGTGCCAGCAAATTTGGGACAGTGAGCTCCTATAATTCACCCCTCCACTTT
TRBV28	TRBD2	TRBJ2-7	once	CASTPTSERGDEQYF	TGTGCCAGCACCCCAACATCAGAACGGGGGGACGAGCAGTACTTC
TRBV15	-	TRBJ2-7	-	CATSPGWDSFGGEQYF	TGTGCCACCAGTCCCGGGTGGGACTCCTTCGGGGGTGAGCAGTACTTC
TRBV28	TRBD2	TRBJ2-2	-	CASSYPSGGTGELFF	TGTGCCAGCAGTTACCCTAGCGGGGGGACCGGGGAGCTGTTTTTT
TRBV19	TRBD2	TRBJ2-3	-	CASSTSLAGDTQYF	TGTGCCAGTAGTACCTCGCTAGCGGGGGATACGCAGTATTTT
TRBV30	TRBD1	TRBJ2-1	-	CAWKRDRGINNEQFF	TGTGCCTGGAAAAGAGACAGGGGGATTAACAATGAGCAGTTCTTC
TRBV10-1	TRBD2	TRBJ2-2	-	CASSRGRGTGELFF	TGCGCCAGCAGCCGGGGGAGGGGCACCGGGGAGCTGTTTTTT
TRBV7-9	TRBD2	TRBJ2-1	-	CASRPQGLAGGHNEQFF	TGTGCCAGCAGACCTCAAGGACTAGCGGGGGGGCACAATGAGCAGTTCTTC
TRBV15	-	TRBJ2-1	-	CATSGQSSYNEQFF	TGTGCCACCAGCGGGCAGAGCTCCTACAATGAGCAGTTCTTC
TRBV2	TRBD2	TRBJ2-5	once	CATLAGGRKTQYF	TGTGCCACCCTAGCGGGGGGGCGAAAGACCCAGTACTTC
TRBV5-5	TRBD2	TRBJ2-3	-	CASTHNELAANTDTQYF	TGTGCCAGCACCCACAACGAACTAGCGGCCAACACAGATACGCAGTATTTT
TRBV5-1	TRBD2	TRBJ2-7	-	CASSLSGTSMYEQYF	TGCGCCAGCAGCCTATCCGGGACTAGCATGTACGAGCAGTACTTC
TRBV28	-	TRBJ2-3	-	CASSFLTDTQYF	TGTGCCAGCAGTTTTCTCACAGATACGCAGTATTTT
TRBV6-1	-	TRBJ2-2	-	CASSRQGNTGELFF	TGTGCCAGCAGTAGGCAGGGCAACACCGGGGAGCTGTTTTTT
TRBV5-1	TRBD1	TRBJ2-7	-	CASSSGTDTSYEQYF	TGCGCCAGCAGCTCGGGGACAGACACGTCCTACGAGCAGTACTTC
TRBV5-1	-	TRBJ2-7	once	CASTTGPDGEQYF	TGCGCCAGCACCACCGGTCCCGATGGCGAGCAGTACTTC
TRBV10-3	TRBD2	TRBJ2-3	once	CAISESPAGGTDTQYF	TGTGCCATCAGTGAGTCTCCAGCGGGGGGCACAGATACGCAGTATTTT
TRBV5-4	-	TRBJ2-5	-	CASSVRGETQYF	TGTGCCAGCAGCGTGAGGGGGGAGACCCAGTACTTC
TRBV15	TRBD1	TRBJ2-7	few	CATSRTVPTGQDEQYF	TGTGCCACCAGCAGGACGGTACCGACAGGGCAGGACGAGCAGTACTTC
TRBV5-1	TRBD1	TRBJ1-1	-	CASSLNSGGTFRDRGTEAFF	TGCGCCAGCAGCTTGAATTCCGGTGGAACTTTCCGGGACAGGGGCACTGAAGCTTTCTTT
TRBV10-3	-	TRBJ1-3	once	CAISDGSSGNTIYF	TGTGCCATTTCCGACGGGAGCTCTGGAAACACCATATATTTT
TRBV12-2	-	TRBJ2-1	-	CASRLDSGGNEQFF	TGTGCAAGTCGCTTAGATTCGGGGGGCAATGAGCAGTTCTTC
TRBV6-5	-	TRBJ1-1	-	CASSYSTELNTEAFF	TGTGCCAGCAGTTACTCGACAGAATTGAACACTGAAGCTTTCTTT
TRBV10-3	TRBD1	TRBJ2-3	-	CAIKPGQGRLDTQYF	TGTGCCATCAAGCCGGGACAGGGGCGGTTAGATACGCAGTATTTT
TRBV5-4	-	TRBJ2-5	-	CAASREQETQYF	TGTGCCGCCAGCAGGGAACAAGAGACCCAGTACTTC
TRBV6-6	TRBD1	TRBJ2-5	-	CASSDRGRETQYF	TGTGCCAGCAGTGACAGGGGCAGGGAGACCCAGTACTTC
TRBV5-1	-	TRBJ2-6	-	CASSPKGGASSGANVLTF	TGCGCCAGCAGCCCAAAGGGCGGGGCCAGCTCTGGGGCCAACGTCCTGACTTTC
TRBV2	TRBD2	TRBJ2-7	-	CASSRKLAGGSYEQYF	TGTGCCAGCAGTCGAAAACTAGCGGGGGGTTCGTACGAGCAGTACTTC
TRBV11-2	-	TRBJ2-2	-	CASRRTDTGELFF	TGTGCCAGCAGGAGGACTGACACCGGGGAGCTGTTTTTT
TRBV5-1	-	TRBJ2-5	-	CASSLPGDETQYF	TGCGCCAGCAGCTTGCCCGGGGATGAGACCCAGTACTTC
TRBV27	-	TRBJ2-1	-	CASSPDHYNEQFF	TGTGCCAGCAGCCCAGATCATTACAATGAGCAGTTCTTC
TRBV7-3	-	TRBJ2-1	-	CASSLLWSSYNEQFF	TGTGCCAGCAGCTTATTATGGAGCTCCTACAATGAGCAGTTCTTC
TRBV6-6	-	TRBJ2-2	-	CASPSANTGELFF	TGTGCCAGTCCTTCCGCGAACACCGGGGAGCTGTTTTTT
TRBV2	TRBD1	TRBJ2-1	-	CASSERPGQGAYNEQFF	TGTGCCAGCAGTGAGAGGCCGGGACAGGGGGCCTACAATGAGCAGTTCTTC
TRBV11-2	TRBD1	TRBJ1-2	-	CASSTYRDRAGYTF	TGTGCCAGCAGCACCTACCGGGACAGGGCTGGCTACACCTTC
TRBV2	-	TRBJ2-1	-	CASRGGTNPRYNEQFF	TGTGCCAGCAGGGGGGGGACAAACCCCCGGTACAATGAGCAGTTCTTC
TRBV7-9	-	TRBJ2-7	-	CASSFGYSSYEQYF	TGTGCCAGCAGCTTCGGTTACTCTTCCTACGAGCAGTACTTC
TRBV11-2	TRBD2	TRBJ2-1	-	CASSLFRTSVNEQFF	TGTGCCAGCAGCTTATTTAGGACTAGCGTCAATGAGCAGTTCTTC
TRBV30	-	TRBJ2-2	-	CAWSPGGRELFF	TGTGCCTGGAGTCCGGGCGGGCGGGAGCTGTTTTTT
TRBV5-1	TRBD1	TRBJ2-7	-	CASSLGTGGTLSSYEQYF	TGCGCCAGCAGCTTGGGGACAGGGGGCACCCTAAGTTCCTACGAGCAGTACTTC
TRBV6-1	-	TRBJ1-6	-	CASSKQLRDNSPLHF	TGTGCCAGCAGTAAACAGCTGAGAGATAATTCACCCCTCCACTTT
TRBV27	TRBD2	TRBJ2-1	-	CASSLSAGTSIVYNEQFF	TGTGCCAGCAGTTTATCGGCGGGGACTAGCATAGTGTACAATGAGCAGTTCTTC
TRBV18	-	TRBJ2-1	-	CASSPEGHKQFF	TGTGCCAGCTCACCCGAGGGACACAAGCAGTTCTTC
TRBV5-1	TRBD1	TRBJ2-5	-	CASSLGTGDRETQYF	TGCGCCAGCAGCCTCGGGACAGGGGATCGAGAGACCCAGTACTTC
TRBV28	TRBD1	TRBJ2-7	-	CASSFYNRGRGEQYF	TGTGCCAGCAGTTTCTACAACAGGGGGCGAGGCGAGCAGTACTTC
TRBV29-1	TRBD1	TRBJ1-3	-	CSVMGQTSSGNTIYF	TGCAGCGTAATGGGACAGACAAGCTCTGGAAACACCATATATTTT
TRBV5-1	TRBD1	TRBJ2-7	-	CASRSGTGGFYEQYF	TGCGCCAGCAGATCCGGGACAGGGGGTTTTTACGAGCAGTACTTC
TRBV19	-	TRBJ2-2	few	CASSSRDTNTGELFF	TGTGCCAGTAGTTCCCGGGACACCAACACCGGGGAGCTGTTTTTT
TRBV11-2	-	TRBJ1-6	-	CASSLYHGGTDNSPLHF	TGTGCCAGCAGCTTATATCATGGGGGCACGGATAATTCACCCCTCCACTTT
TRBV10-3	TRBD1	TRBJ2-7	-	CAISESDRRSSEQYF	TGTGCCATCAGTGAGTCGGACAGGAGGTCGTCCGAGCAGTACTTC
TRBV7-9	-	TRBJ2-4	-	CASSLVYVTGEDIQYF	TGTGCCAGCAGCTTAGTTTATGTAACAGGAGAGGACATTCAGTACTTC
TRBV6-1	TRBD2	TRBJ2-1	-	CASSDPGLAGAYNEQFF	TGTGCCAGCAGTGATCCTGGACTAGCGGGGGCATACAATGAGCAGTTCTTC
TRBV7-2	-	TRBJ2-1	-	CASSLSSANEQFF	TGTGCCAGCAGCTTATCTAGCGCCAATGAGCAGTTCTTC